The 25 T cell receptor beta chains given below trace back to one sample, sequenced in a study of blood T cell repertoires in COVID-19. TCRdb's table, derived via immunoSEQ multiplex PCR, lists solely in-frame clones and lacks some. Altogether 200,000 to 250,000 clones are present, about 90% being singletons, with the ten largest covering approximately 2.5%. The sample taken for sequencing was peripheral blood. The source of these receptors is a man aged 30 to 45 with COVID-19, enrolled during active disease.

This chain uses TRBV3-1 (or the pseudogene TRBV3-2) with TRBJ2-7; unclear D gene. The germline gives CDR1 LGHDT, CDR2 YNNKEL (reference sequence). The length of the CDR3 is 15 residues. Trimming pared 1 base from V and 0 bases from J, leaving 10 bases between. The CDR3 protein is CASSQVRRGSYEQYF. In DNA, the CDR3 is TGTGCCAGCAGCCAAGTACGGCGCGGCTCCTACGAGCAGTACTTC.

V and J are TRBV12-3 or TRBV12-4 and TRBJ1-2; D perhaps matches TRBD1 (5 bases). The CDR3 covers 12 residues. The germline V and J ends were trimmed by 7 bases and 8 bases, with 14 bases remaining between them. In nucleotides, the CDR3 is TGTGCCAGCACGGGGGGAGGGGTCGGCTACACCTTC. This translates into CASTGGGVGYTF.

The V gene is TRBV24-1, the J gene TRBJ1-2; D may be TRBD1 (5 bases). Trimming stripped 4 bases from V and 3 bases from J, with 11 bases between. Germline V gene data show CDR1 as KGHDR and CDR2 as SFDVKD. The CDR3 has 14 amino acids. The CDR3 reads CATSDPSRDYGYTF. In nucleotides, the CDR3 is TGTGCCACCAGTGACCCAAGCAGGGACTATGGCTACACCTTC.

This chain connects TRBV19 to TRBJ2-7; D possibly corresponds to TRBD2 (6 bases). CDR3 length equals 16 residues. Germline-derived CDR1 and CDR2 are LNHDA and SQIVND (reference sequence). Trimming stripped 6 bases from V and 4 bases from J, with 22 bases between. DNA for the CDR3: TGTGCCAGTAGCCTACCGGGGGACTCGACTGAGTACGAGCAGTACTTC. Protein product: CASSLPGDSTEYEQYF.

This chain joins TRBV4-3 and TRBJ1-2, with D unclear. From germline, CDR1 is LGHNA and CDR2 YSLEER. The CDR3 has 14 amino acids. The V gene lost 1 base and the J gene lost 4 bases, with 10 bases spanning the gap. DNA for the CDR3: TGCGCCAGCAGCCAAGTCGAGGGATCCTATGGCTACACCTTC. It yields the protein CASSQVEGSYGYTF.

This clone appeared a few times. The rearrangement uses TRBV7-6 and TRBJ2-5; no clear D. Germline CDR1 is SGHVS and CDR2 is FNYEAQ. V shed 1 base and J shed 2 bases, with 8 bases lying between them. This CDR3 spans 14 amino acids. The CDR3 DNA reads TGTGCCAGCAGCTTAGGGGCGTCTCAAGAGACCCAGTACTTC. It specifies CASSLGASQETQYF.

The CDR3 protein is CASSFGHAGETQYF. The CDR3 region has the DNA TGTGCCAGCAGCTTCGGACACGCCGGGGAGACCCAGTACTTC. V and J are TRBV7-7 and TRBJ2-5, with D perhaps TRBD1 (5 bases). The V end was cut by 3 bases, the J end by 5 bases, with 13 bases between. The CDR3 is 14 amino acids. The germline CDR1 and CDR2 sequences are SSHAT and FNYEAQ (reference sequence).

This clone came up once. The gene calls are TRBV11-2 and TRBJ1-4, with D maybe TRBD1 (5 bases). Trimming cost V 5 bases and J 5 bases, with 18 bases left between them. Germline loops: CDR1 SGHAT, CDR2 FQNNGV. The CDR3 length is 16 residues. CDR3 nucleotides: TGTGCCAGCAGCCCCCGGGCGTGGGGCGTAAATGAAAAACTGTTTTTT. Amino acid sequence: CASSPRAWGVNEKLFF. The variable domain in full, completed from reference TRBV11-2 and TRBJ1-4, reads EAGVAQSPRYKIIEKRQSVAFWCNPISGHATLYWYQQILGQGPKLLIQFQNNGVVDDSQLPKDRFSAERLKGVDSTLKIQPAKLEDSAVYLCASSPRAWGVNEKLFFGSGTQLSVL.

V gene TRBV9 combines with J gene TRBJ2-1; the match to TRBD2 covers 9 bases. V lost 0 bases and J lost 2; bases outside the gene matches: 0. The germline gives CDR1 SGDLS, CDR2 YYNGEE. This CDR3 region has 15 residues. For the CDR3, the DNA is TGTGCCAGCAGCGTAGTAGCGGGAGCCTACAATGAGCAGTTCTTC. It translates to CASSVVAGAYNEQFF.

V gene TRBV7-9 combines with J gene TRBJ2-1; TRBD2 agrees at 12 bases. This CDR3 contains 16 residues. Germline-derived CDR1 and CDR2 are SEHNR and FQNEAQ (reference sequence). J gave up 8 bases and V 3 bases, and 8 bases lay outside the gene matches. The CDR3 coding sequence is TGTGCCAGCAGCTTTCCTAGCGGGGGGGCCTCCCATGAGCAGTTCTTC. Translation gives CASSFPSGGASHEQFF.

The J gene is TRBJ2-1, the V gene TRBV7-2, with 9 bases lining up with TRBD2. The CDR3 is 19 amino acids. V lost 4 bases, J lost 4 bases, and 17 bases stayed unmatched. CDR1 is SGHTA, CDR2 FQGNSA, per germline. The CDR3, as DNA: TGTGCCAGCAGCTCCAGGCGGACTAGCGCTAGGGTGTGGTACAATGAGCAGTTCTTC. Translated: CASSSRRTSARVWYNEQFF.

The gene calls are TRBV27 and TRBJ1-2; unclear D gene. The ends were cut back, 9 bases at V and 6 bases at J, with 5 bases in the middle. CDR1 is MNHEY and CDR2 is SMNVEV in the germline V gene (reference sequence). The CDR3 sequence is 9 residues long. The CDR3 is CARGHGYTF. CDR3 nucleotide sequence: TGTGCCAGGGGCCATGGCTACACCTTC.

The chain carries TRBV24-1 and TRBJ1-3; TRBD1 aligns across 8 bases. Germline loops: CDR1 KGHDR, CDR2 SFDVKD. The CDR3 covers 19 residues. The junction had 10 bases not matched to a gene; V was cut back by 0 bases and J by 1 base. The CDR3 here is CATSDLSKPGQDSGNTIYF. DNA of the CDR3: TGTGCCACCAGTGATTTGTCGAAGCCGGGACAGGATTCTGGAAACACCATATATTTT.

V gene TRBV2 combines with J gene TRBJ1-3; TRBD1 aligns across 7 bases. Germline CDR1 SNHLY, CDR2 FYNNEI. V shed 7 bases and J 8 bases; nucleotides not matched to a gene: 8. The CDR3 runs 13 residues. The CDR3 sequence: CASMGQRKDTIYF. CDR3 bases: TGTGCCAGCATGGGACAGAGAAAGGACACCATATATTTT.

This clone was counted once. The rearrangement joins TRBV4-3 to TRBJ1-2; TRBD1 aligns across 8 bases. Germline CDR1 is LGHNA and CDR2 is YSLEER. V was clipped by 4 bases and J by 14 bases; unmatched bases: 9. This CDR3 spans 12 amino acids. CDR3 sequence: CASSPGTGYPTF. In DNA, the CDR3 is TGCGCCAGCAGCCCCGGGACAGGCTATCCAACCTTC.

The gene calls are TRBV28 and TRBJ2-6; 7 bases line up with TRBD1. The J segment lost 0 bases and the V segment lost 3 bases, leaving 14 bases of the junction unmatched. CDR1 is MDHEN, CDR2 SYDVKM, per germline. This CDR3 is 20 amino acids long. Here the CDR3 DNA reads TGTGCCAGCAGTTTGTCGACAGGGATGCCTTGGAGCTCTGGGGCCAACGTCCTGACTTTC. Translation gives CASSLSTGMPWSSGANVLTF.

The V and J genes are TRBV9 and TRBJ2-3, with 7 bases that match TRBD1. Germline loops: CDR1 SGDLS, CDR2 YYNGEE. This CDR3 contains 18 residues. V shed 4 bases and J 3 bases; nucleotides not matched to a gene: 17. The CDR3 DNA follows: TGTGCCAGCAGCCCATTGACAGGGCGACTGAGTTTTACAGATACGCAGTATTTT. Encoded protein: CASSPLTGRLSFTDTQYF.

This chain links TRBV6-5 with TRBJ1-2, with 7 bases matching TRBD1. There are 14 residues in the CDR3. Germline-derived CDR1 and CDR2 are MNHEY and SVGAGI. V was pared by 0 bases and J by 7 bases, with 5 bases of the junction left unmatched. CDR3 in amino acids: CASSYSGQAGGYTF. The CDR3 nucleotides are TGTGCCAGCAGTTACTCCGGACAGGCAGGTGGCTACACCTTC.

The chain combines TRBV5-6 with TRBJ2-7; 7 bases match TRBD1. Germline assignment: CDR1 SGHDT and CDR2 YYEEEE. The CDR3 covers 14 residues. V shed 4 bases, J shed 3 bases, and the junction held 7 bases outside the gene matches. CDR3 in amino acids: CASSLGTVVYEQYF. The CDR3 region has the DNA TGTGCCAGCAGCCTCGGGACAGTAGTCTACGAGCAGTACTTC. Full variable domain (rest looked up from reference TRBV5-6 and TRBJ2-7): DAGVTQSPTHLIKTRGQQVTLRCSPKSGHDTVSWYQQALGQGPQFIFQYYEEEERQRGNFPDRFSGHQFPNYSSELNVNALLLGDSALYLCASSLGTVVYEQYFGPGTRLTVT.

The gene calls are TRBV19 and TRBJ1-1; no clear D. The germline V gene has CDR1 LNHDA and CDR2 SQIVND (reference sequence). Trimming cost V 5 bases and J 0 bases, with 7 bases left between them. The length of the CDR3 is 13 residues. CDR3 region: CASSFQVNTEAFF. DNA of the CDR3: TGTGCCAGTAGTTTTCAGGTGAACACTGAAGCTTTCTTT.

The chain carries TRBV5-1 and TRBJ2-3; 11 bases line up with TRBD1. The CDR3 has 18 residues. V trimming: 0 bases; J trimming: 3 bases; junction bases outside the gene matches: 9. Germline V lookup: CDR1 SGHRS, CDR2 YFSETQ. CDR3 sequence reads: CASSLGFGQGAPTDTQYF. The DNA of the CDR3 is TGCGCCAGCAGCTTGGGGTTCGGACAGGGGGCGCCGACAGATACGCAGTATTTT.

The V gene is TRBV7-2, the J gene TRBJ2-1; possible D gene TRBD1, 5 bases. Trimming removed 0 bases from V and 10 bases from J, with 7 bases in between. The CDR3 sequence is 12 residues long. Germline V gene data show CDR1 as SGHTA and CDR2 as FQGNSA. CDR3 residues: CASSLAWGEQFF. CDR3 bases: TGTGCCAGCAGCTTAGCATGGGGCGAGCAGTTCTTC.

The chain carries TRBV15 and TRBJ2-2, with 7 nucleotides matching TRBD1. CDR1 LNHNV and CDR2 YYDKDF come from the germline V gene (reference sequence). Trimming removed 4 bases from V and 6 bases from J; junction bases left unmatched: 8. The CDR3 covers 15 residues. The CDR3 nucleotides are TGTGCCACCAGCATCGACAGGGACAGTTCCGGGGAGCTGTTTTTT. Protein product: CATSIDRDSSGELFF. The whole variable domain, remainder taken from reference TRBV15 and TRBJ2-2, is DAMVIQNPRYQVTQFGKPVTLSCSQTLNHNVMYWYQQKSSQAPKLLFHYYDKDFNNEADTPDNFQSRRPNTSFCFLDIRSPGLGDTAMYLCATSIDRDSSGELFFGEGSRLTVL.

J is TRBJ1-1 and V is TRBV9, with D possibly TRBD1 on 6 matching bases. Per the germline V gene, CDR1 is SGDLS and CDR2 is YYNGEE. The CDR3 runs 13 residues. The V end lost 0 bases, the J end lost 6 bases, and 9 bases lay between the germline ends. The CDR3 DNA is TGTGCCAGCAGCGTAGTGACAGGAGCTGAAGCTTTCTTT. Translated: CASSVVTGAEAFF.

V gene TRBV7-3 combines with J gene TRBJ1-1, with TRBD1 matching over 10 bases. Trimming at V came to 2 bases and at J to 1 base, leaving 4 bases not matched to a gene. The CDR3 has 16 residues. Germline CDR1 SGHTA, CDR2 FQGTGA. The CDR3 region has the DNA TGTGCCAGCAGCTTATCCGGACAGGGGGGGAACACTGAAGCTTTCTTT. This encodes CASSLSGQGGNTEAFF.